These T cell receptor beta chains were read from a single sample in a study of regulatory T cells in long-lasting Graves disease. MiXCR, applied by TCRdb to the multiplex PCR reads, yields one record per CDR3 protein. This sample has some 600,000 distinct CDR3 sequences, with about 16% found just once. The sample also formed part of further work on T cells in Graves' hyperthyroidism and ophthalmopathy.

The sequencing here drew on peripheral blood mononuclear cells (PBMCs), taken at new diagnosis, from a patient treated with antithyroid drugs. Receptors originate from a man aged 18 to 29 with Graves disease. The CDR3 runs from the conserved cysteine through the conserved F or W. Fields, in order: clone size, D gene, J gene, V gene, CDR3 protein, CDR3 DNA. D genes are given only for firm matches. Clone size is not always given. Where it is, it says once, few, many or a class for expanded clones.

NA TRBD1 TRBJ2-5 TRBV5-8 CASSLGDRGVGETQYF TGTGCCAGCAGCTTGGGTGACAGGGGAGTAGGGGAGACCCAGTACTTC
many NA TRBJ2-4 TRBV2 CASMFDTTLAKNIQYF TGTGCCAGCATGTTCGACACAACCTTAGCCAAAAACATTCAGTACTTC
few NA TRBJ1-2 TRBV29-1 CSVPREGDYGYTF TGCAGCGTGCCCCGTGAAGGAGACTATGGCTACACCTTC
NA NA TRBJ2-1 TRBV28 CASSSPGSDEQFF TGTGCCAGCAGTTCCCCCGGGAGTGATGAGCAGTTCTTC
few TRBD1 TRBJ2-7 TRBV5-6 CASSGGQGANYEQYF TGTGCCAGCAGCGGCGGACAGGGAGCGAACTACGAGCAGTACTTC
few NA TRBJ1-1 TRBV9 CASSVGRVGAEAFF TGTGCCAGCAGCGTAGGGAGGGTGGGAGCTGAAGCTTTCTTT
few NA TRBJ2-7 TRBV6-1 CASSEHAGRAYEQYF TGTGCCAGCAGTGAACACGCGGGACGGGCCTACGAGCAGTACTTC
few NA TRBJ2-6 TRBV2 CASSDGQRISGANVLTF TGTGCCAGCAGTGACGGACAGCGAATCTCTGGGGCCAACGTCCTGACTTTC
many NA TRBJ2-5 TRBV6-5 CASSYVGPQETQYF TGTGCCAGCAGTTACGTGGGCCCCCAAGAGACCCAGTACTTC
NA NA TRBJ1-5 TRBV10-1 CASSGLGGVQPQHF TGCGCCAGCAGTGGCCTGGGGGGGGTCCAGCCCCAGCATTTT
NA NA TRBJ2-3 TRBV11-2 CASSRLRNTDTQYF TGTGCCAGCAGTCGACTCCGAAACACAGATACGCAGTATTTT
NA NA TRBJ2-2 TRBV9 CASTPSWAGELFF TGTGCCAGCACCCCCAGTTGGGCCGGGGAGCTGTTTTTT
NA NA TRBJ2-4 TRBV4-1 CASSQDVSVLAKNIQYF TGCGCCAGCAGCCAAGATGTGTCAGTACTAGCCAAAAACATTCAGTACTTC
few NA TRBJ1-1 TRBV6-2/TRBV6-3 CASSQGRPSGGNTEAFF TGTGCCAGCAGTCAAGGTAGACCTTCCGGAGGGAACACTGAAGCTTTCTTT
few NA TRBJ2-7 TRBV3-1 CASSRAGTYEQYF TGTGCCAGCAGCCGGGCGGGAACCTACGAGCAGTACTTC
many NA TRBJ1-1 TRBV5-1 CASSFGDRNTEAFF TGCGCCAGCAGCTTTGGGGATCGGAACACTGAAGCTTTCTTT
NA NA TRBJ2-4 TRBV7-6 CASSPNVGGSGKNIQYF TGTGCCAGCAGCCCCAACGTGGGGGGCTCTGGGAAAAACATTCAGTACTTC
few NA TRBJ2-2 TRBV30 CAWRDSGVNTGELFF TGTGCCTGGAGGGACAGCGGAGTGAACACCGGGGAGCTGTTTTTT
few NA TRBJ2-1 TRBV20-1 CSARGPGTVNEQFF TGCAGTGCTAGGGGTCCCGGGACCGTCAATGAGCAGTTCTTC
many TRBD2 TRBJ2-1 TRBV20-1 CSARDVSPSGRKREQFF TGCAGTGCTAGAGATGTTTCGCCTAGCGGGAGGAAACGTGAGCAGTTCTTC
NA NA TRBJ2-6 TRBV30 CAWTWGVSGANVPTF TGTGCCTGGACGTGGGGGGTTTCTGGGGCCAACGTCCCGACTTTC
NA NA TRBJ2-1 TRBV11-1 CASSPPFTRGDEQSF TGCGCCAGCAGCCCCCCGTTCACCCGGGGCGATGAGCAGTCCTTC
many NA TRBJ2-1 TRBV2 CASSQTTSGEQFF TGTGCCAGCAGCCAGACCACTAGTGGTGAGCAGTTCTTC
NA NA TRBJ2-7 TRBV20-1 CSAREGRSYYGQYF TGCAGTGCTAGAGAGGGACGGTCCTACTACGGGCAGTACTTC